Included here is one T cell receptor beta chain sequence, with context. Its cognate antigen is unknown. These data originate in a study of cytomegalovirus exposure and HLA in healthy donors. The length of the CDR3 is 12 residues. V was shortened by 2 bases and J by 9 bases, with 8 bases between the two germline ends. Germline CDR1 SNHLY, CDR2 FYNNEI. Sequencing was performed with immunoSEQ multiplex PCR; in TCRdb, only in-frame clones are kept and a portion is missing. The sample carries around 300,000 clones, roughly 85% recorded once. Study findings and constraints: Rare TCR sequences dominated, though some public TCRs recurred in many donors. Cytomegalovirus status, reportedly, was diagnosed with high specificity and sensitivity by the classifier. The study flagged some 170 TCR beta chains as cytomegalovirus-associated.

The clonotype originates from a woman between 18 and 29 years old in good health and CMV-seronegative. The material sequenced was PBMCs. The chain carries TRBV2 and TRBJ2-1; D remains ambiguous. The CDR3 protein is CASSEMRTEQFF. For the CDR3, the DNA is TGTGCCAGCAGTGAAATGCGCACTGAGCAGTTCTTC. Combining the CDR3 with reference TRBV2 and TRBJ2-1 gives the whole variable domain EPEVTQTPSHQVTQMGQEVILRCVPISNHLYFYWYRQILGQKVEFLVSFYNNEISEKSEIFDDQFSVERPDGSNFTLKIRSTKLEDSAMYFCASSEMRTEQFFGPGTRLTVL.